The 27 T cell receptor beta chains presented below share a single source sample, sequenced in a study of blood T cell repertoires in COVID-19. Only in-frame clones appear in the TCRdb table, and some are missing; sequencing was by immunoSEQ multiplex PCR. There are hundreds of thousands of clones in the sample; 89% occur only once, and 0.8% to 0.9% lies in the top ten. Sample: peripheral blood. Source of these receptors: a man aged 18 to 35 with COVID-19, enrolled during active disease.

The rearrangement uses TRBV19 and TRBJ2-7; D not certain. Germline loops: CDR1 LNHDA, CDR2 SQIVND (reference sequence). Between the trimmed V and J ends, which lost 4 bases and 3 bases, there was a span of 10 bases. CDR3 size: 13 residues. CDR3: CASSSSNLYEQYF. DNA of the CDR3: TGTGCCAGTAGTAGCAGTAATCTCTACGAGCAGTACTTC.

The chain employs TRBV11-2 and TRBJ2-7; TRBD2 matches at 8 bases. This CDR3 spans 15 amino acids. Germline V gene sequence: CDR1 SGHAT, CDR2 FQNNGV. Unmatched junction bases numbered 12, after V lost 7 bases and J lost 4 bases. CDR3 sequence (DNA): TGTGCCAGCAAACGTCTCGGGACTAGTCAATACGAGCAGTACTTC. Translating it yields CASKRLGTSQYEQYF. Full variable domain (rest looked up from reference TRBV11-2 and TRBJ2-7): EAGVAQSPRYKIIEKRQSVAFWCNPISGHATLYWYQQILGQGPKLLIQFQNNGVVDDSQLPKDRFSAERLKGVDSTLKIQPAKLEDSAVYLCASKRLGTSQYEQYFGPGTRLTVT.

The V call is TRBV9, the J call TRBJ2-2, with 7 bases that match TRBD2. CDR1 and CDR2 (germline): SGDLS, YYNGEE. The CDR3 is made up of 17 amino acids. The J segment lost 4 bases and the V segment lost 0 bases, leaving 9 bases of the junction unmatched. CDR3 coding DNA: TGTGCCAGCAGCGTAGCTATTGCGGGAGTGGGCACCGGGGAGCTGTTTTTT. Residues: CASSVAIAGVGTGELFF.

The V gene is TRBV4-1, the J gene TRBJ2-7; a possible D gene is TRBD1 (5 bases). V dropped 4 bases and J dropped 3 bases, with 28 bases sitting between them. The CDR3 runs to 19 residues. Germline lookup yields CDR1 MGHRA and CDR2 YSYEKL. The CDR3 spells CASSRFQGVGSRRSYEQYF. The CDR3 nucleotides read TGCGCCAGCAGCCGCTTTCAGGGTGTTGGTTCTCGTAGGAGCTACGAGCAGTACTTC.

The CDR3 sequence: CASSQDLERGAETQYF. DNA of the CDR3: TGTGCCAGCAGCCAAGACCTGGAGCGGGGGGCTGAGACCCAGTACTTC. The V and J genes are TRBV4-2 and TRBJ2-5, with 9 positions matching TRBD2. Trimming removed 0 bases from V and 5 bases from J; junction bases left unmatched: 7. The CDR3 has 16 residues. CDR1 is LGHNA, CDR2 YNFKEQ, per germline.

The genes are TRBV7-9 and TRBJ2-1; possibly TRBD1 for D (5 bases). V gave up 2 bases and J gave up 2 bases, with 10 bases separating them. The CDR3 has 15 amino acids. The germline V gene encodes CDR1 SEHNR and CDR2 FQNEAQ (reference sequence). The CDR3: CASSLRDRAYNEQFF. In nucleotides, the CDR3 is TGTGCCAGCAGCTTACGCGACAGAGCCTACAATGAGCAGTTCTTC.

The CDR3 is CATSLPGLARHEQYF. CDR3 nucleotide sequence: TGTGCCACATCCTTACCGGGGCTAGCGCGACACGAGCAGTACTTC. V and J are TRBV28 and TRBJ2-7, with TRBD2 as a possible D gene (6 bases). The V end lost 10 bases, the J end lost 5 bases, and 24 bases lay between the germline ends. The CDR3 consists of 15 residues. Germline loops: CDR1 MDHEN, CDR2 SYDVKM. Supplemented by reference TRBV28 and TRBJ2-7, the full variable domain reads DVKVTQSSRYLVKRTGEKVFLECVQDMDHENMFWYRQDPGLGLRLIYFSYDVKMKEKGDIPEGYSVSREKKERFSLILESASTNQTSMYLCATSLPGLARHEQYFGPGTRLTVT.

The chain employs TRBV7-9 and TRBJ2-7; D gene unclear. The CDR3 runs 17 residues. CDR1 and CDR2 from the germline V gene are SEHNR and FQNEAQ (reference sequence). Trimming cost V 1 base and J 0 bases, with 16 bases left between them. The CDR3: CASSLGTAFDTSYEQYF. The CDR3 DNA sequence: TGTGCCAGCAGCTTAGGTACGGCATTCGACACCTCCTACGAGCAGTACTTC.

The chain has TRBV6-5 and TRBJ2-7, with TRBD1 matching over 7 bases. The CDR3 spans 12 residues. Germline trimming cut 7 bases from V and 2 bases from J; bases unmatched to any gene: 2. Germline CDR1 and CDR2: MNHEY and SVGAGI. The DNA of the CDR3 is TGTGCCAGCAAGGGGACAGCCTACGAGCAGTACTTC. Its protein product is CASKGTAYEQYF.

J is TRBJ1-4 and V is TRBV10-2; 8 positions agree with TRBD1. The germline V gene encodes CDR1 WSHSY and CDR2 SAAADI. This CDR3 is built from 16 residues. J was trimmed by 8 bases and V by 10 bases; bases with no gene match: 18. CDR3 nucleotides: TGCGCCACCTCGTCAGGGACGTCCCGGGACAGGGAAAAACTGTTTTTT. It is translated as CATSSGTSRDREKLFF.

The chain has TRBV6-5 and TRBJ2-7; a possible D gene is TRBD1 (6 bases). Trimming took 6 bases from V and 2 from J, leaving 14 bases between them. The CDR3 is made up of 14 amino acids. The germline V gene encodes CDR1 MNHEY and CDR2 SVGAGI. CDR3 region: CASSSTGFTYEQYF. The CDR3, as DNA: TGTGCCAGCAGCTCAACAGGGTTTACCTACGAGCAGTACTTC.

This clone was recorded only once. The CDR3 region has the DNA TGTGCCAGTAGTAGGGTGGACAGGGATAATTCACCCCTCCACTTT. It specifies CASSRVDRDNSPLHF. The chain is built from TRBV19 and TRBJ1-6; 8 bases fit TRBD1. The germline gives CDR1 LNHDA, CDR2 SQIVND (reference sequence). The CDR3 covers 15 residues. Trimming cost V 4 bases and J 5 bases; bases outside gene matches: 4.

This clone came up once. The V and J genes are TRBV5-6 and TRBJ1-6, with D possibly being TRBD1 (6 bases). Germline V gene lookup returns CDR1 SGHDT and CDR2 YYEEEE. The V gene lost 2 bases and the J gene lost 4 bases, with 13 bases spanning the gap. The CDR3 is 16 residues long. The CDR3 spells CASSFGSGQYNSPLHF. As DNA, the CDR3 is TGTGCCAGCAGCTTCGGAAGCGGACAGTATAATTCACCCCTCCACTTT.

This clone has a single count. This rearrangement joins TRBV21-1 to TRBJ2-7; the table's D call TRBD1 went unverified against the DNA. TRBV21-1 is tagged as a pseudogene. The CDR3 sequence is 16 residues long. DNA of the CDR3: TGTGCCAGCAGCAAAGATCCCCGGGACAGATACTACGAGCAGTACTTC. This encodes CASSKDPRDRYYEQYF.

This clone was detected once. The rearrangement links TRBV3-1 (or the pseudogene TRBV3-2) to TRBJ2-3; TRBD2 agrees at 11 bases. Trimming at V came to 4 bases and at J to 6 bases, leaving 12 bases not matched to a gene. In germline, CDR1 is LGHDT, CDR2 YNNKEL (reference sequence). This CDR3 is built from 17 residues. CDR3 sequence: CASSRPGTSGSGDTQYF. CDR3 bases: TGTGCCAGCAGCCGTCCCGGGACTAGCGGTTCCGGGGATACGCAGTATTTT.

This chain links TRBV7-9 with TRBJ2-2; tentatively, D is TRBD2 (5 bases). The germline gives CDR1 SEHNR, CDR2 FQNEAQ (reference sequence). Trimming pared 5 bases from V and 6 bases from J, leaving 13 bases between. The CDR3 length is 14 residues. CDR3 bases: TGTGCCAGCAGCCTTAGAGAACTAGCCGGGGAGCTGTTTTTT. Protein: CASSLRELAGELFF.

J is TRBJ1-1 and V is TRBV5-4, with D maybe TRBD1 (6 bases). The germline gives CDR1 SGHNT, CDR2 YYREEE (reference sequence). This CDR3 contains 12 residues. The V and J ends lost 4 bases and 8 bases respectively, with 12 bases between them. In DNA form, the CDR3 reads TGTGCCAGCAGCCAAAAAGGGACAGAAGCTTTCTTT. Its protein is CASSQKGTEAFF.

This clone was seen a few times. Here the CDR3 DNA reads TGTGCCAGCAGCCGGCTCAGGGGCGGCGGGGAGCTGTTTTTT. It is translated as CASSRLRGGGELFF. The chain carries TRBV7-2 and TRBJ2-2; a possible D gene is TRBD1 (6 bases). Trimming removed 5 bases at V and 7 bases at J, with 14 bases between. Germline CDR1 is SGHTA and CDR2 is FQGNSA. This CDR3 has 14 residues.

The V gene is TRBV6-5, the J gene TRBJ1-1; TRBD1 agrees at 7 bases. Trimming removed 8 bases from V and 0 bases from J; junction bases left unmatched: 6. The CDR3 consists of 14 residues. Germline V gene sequence: CDR1 MNHEY, CDR2 SVGAGI. The CDR3 spells CASSQDRMNTEAFF. CDR3 nucleotide sequence: TGTGCCAGCTCCCAGGACAGGATGAACACTGAAGCTTTCTTT.

This chain links TRBV20-1 with TRBJ2-2; 7 nucleotides line up with TRBD2. The CDR3 runs to 17 residues. Germline V gene sequence: CDR1 DFQATT, CDR2 SNEGSKA (reference sequence). V was clipped by 5 bases and J by 4 bases; unmatched bases: 16. CDR3 bases: TGCAGTGCTCGTGGCCTGAGGGCGGGAGACCTCACCGGGGAGCTGTTTTTT. Translation gives CSARGLRAGDLTGELFF.

J is TRBJ1-1 and V is TRBV30; TRBD1 agrees at 7 bases. Looked up from germline, CDR1 is GTSNPN and CDR2 is SVGIG (reference sequence). With V trimmed by 5 bases and J by 6 bases, 9 bases remained unmatched. This CDR3 is built from 13 residues. The DNA of the CDR3 is TGTGCCTGGGGTGAGGGGGCTGGCGCTGAAGCTTTCTTT. Protein: CAWGEGAGAEAFF.

The table lists this clone with a count of one. CDR3 residues: CASSLNSRGRVETQYF. The CDR3 bases are TGTGCCAGCAGCTTAAACTCCAGGGGGCGCGTGGAGACCCAGTACTTC. The chain joins TRBV7-8 to TRBJ2-5; 8 positions match TRBD1. Trimming cost V 2 bases and J 5 bases; bases outside gene matches: 10. This CDR3 is built from 16 residues. Germline CDR1 SGHVS, CDR2 FQNEAQ.

The rearrangement joins TRBV10-3 to TRBJ1-1; 8 bases fit TRBD1. Germline V CDR1 and CDR2: ENHRY, SYGVKD. The junction had 4 bases not matched to a gene; V was cut back by 4 bases and J by 6 bases. The CDR3 sequence is 13 residues long. The CDR3 here is CAISGQGRAEAFF. The CDR3 bases are TGTGCCATCAGTGGACAGGGGAGGGCTGAAGCTTTCTTT.

This rearrangement joins TRBV30 to TRBJ2-5; D uncertain. Germline values: CDR1 GTSNPN, CDR2 SVGIG (reference sequence). Trimming shortened V by 0 bases and J by 2 bases, and 7 bases separated the two germline ends. The CDR3 is 13 residues long. CDR3 sequence: CAWSVTAQETQYF. The CDR3 DNA sequence: TGTGCCTGGAGTGTCACAGCTCAAGAGACCCAGTACTTC.

The chain joins TRBV5-1 to TRBJ2-3, with D possibly TRBD2 on 6 matching bases. CDR1 is SGHRS, CDR2 YFSETQ, per germline. V lost 4 bases, J lost 1 base, and 22 bases lay in between. The CDR3 is 18 amino acids. The CDR3 DNA sequence: TGCGCCAGCAGCGGAGCCGGGACTTATCTCTGGGGCACAGATACGCAGTATTTT. Protein: CASSGAGTYLWGTDTQYF.

This clone was seen repeatedly, ten times or more. The rearrangement uses TRBV6-5 and TRBJ2-1; 8 bases are shared with TRBD1. The CDR3 consists of 14 residues. Germline-derived CDR1 and CDR2 are MNHEY and SVGAGI. V shed 2 bases and J 8 bases; nucleotides not matched to a gene: 5. The DNA for the CDR3 is TGTGCCAGCAGTTACAGGACAGGGTTCGATGAGCAGTTCTTC. This encodes CASSYRTGFDEQFF.

The chain recombines TRBV11-3 with TRBJ2-4; no clear D gene. V lost 5 bases to trimming and J lost 6 bases, with 8 bases between them. Germline V gives CDR1 SGHNT, CDR2 YENEEA. CDR3 length: 12 amino acids. The CDR3 spells CASSPTGNIQYF. The CDR3 DNA sequence: TGTGCCAGCAGCCCCACGGGAAACATTCAGTACTTC.